This passage covers 23 T cell receptor beta chains from one sample sequenced in a study of CD8+CD57+ T cells in acquired aplastic anemia. For CDR3 and TCR beta VDJ profiling, genomic DNA was the template used. TCRdb passed the reads through MiXCR, listing each CDR3 protein once. The table lists fewer than 300,000 distinct CDR3 sequences, about 80% of them singletons. The patients chosen for sequencing had shown expansion of CD8+CD57+ cells (detected by flow cytometry). What was sequenced was sorted CD4+, CD8+, or CD8+CD57+ T cells (not recorded which) from PBMCs. These receptors were collected from a human donor with aplastic anemia.

About this clonotype itself: One end of the junction fails to match germline, which may point to a read error. V is TRBV11-3 and J is TRBJ2-5; 7 bases fit TRBD1. Germline V gives CDR1 SGHNT, CDR2 YENEEA. CDR3 length: 14 amino acids. For the CDR3, the DNA is TGTGCCACCAGCATAGATCTGACAGGGGAGACCCAGTACTTC. Translating it yields CATSIDLTGETQYF.

The chain employs TRBV6-5 and TRBJ1-4; 7 bases are shared with TRBD1. The CDR3 spans 12 residues. The J segment lost 10 bases and the V segment lost 6 bases, leaving 5 bases of the junction unmatched. CDR1 and CDR2 from the germline V gene are MNHEY and SVGAGI. The CDR3 DNA reads TGTGCCAGCAGCCAGGGGGGCGGAAAACTGTTTTTT. It yields the protein CASSQGGGKLFF.

Turning to this clonotype: It is unclear where the CDR3 begins or ends on the DNA, so no DNA is shown, and the CDR3 is as TCRdb lists it. This chain connects TRBV7-8 to TRBJ2-6; the listed D gene, TRBD1, was not tested against the DNA. CDR1 is SGHVS and CDR2 is FQNEAQ in the germline V gene. The CDR3 spans 16 residues, counting both ends. This CDR3 reads CASSRGEQFFGPGLTF.

The rearrangement joins TRBV7-9 to TRBJ2-7; D possibly corresponds to TRBD1 (6 bases). The CDR3 has 14 amino acids. Germline CDR1 and CDR2: SEHNR and FQNEAQ (reference sequence). V lost 5 bases, J lost 11 bases, and 22 bases lay in between. CDR3 region: CASSEPGHAGAKYV. CDR3 nucleotides: TGTGCCAGCAGCGAACCGGGACACGCCGGGGCGAAGTACGTC.

The chain uses TRBV7-4 and TRBJ1-5; D is uncertain. Trimming pared 5 bases from V and 15 bases from J, leaving 26 bases between. There are 15 residues in the CDR3. CDR1 is SGHVT, CDR2 SQSDAQ, per germline. In nucleotides, the CDR3 is TGTGCCAGCAGCGTAGGGTCAGCCCCAAAGCAGCTTCGGCATTTT. Protein sequence: CASSVGSAPKQLRHF. The whole variable domain, remainder taken from reference TRBV7-4 and TRBJ1-5, is GAGVSQSPRYKVAKRGRDVALRCDSISGHVTLYWYRQTLGQGSEVLTYSQSDAQRDKSGRPSGRFSAERPERSVSTLKIQRTEQGDSAVYLCASSVGSAPKQLRHFGDGTRLSIL.

Remarks on this clonotype: The DNA is omitted, as the CDR3 cannot be located on it reliably, and the CDR3 follows TCRdb's listing. The rearrangement links TRBV9 to TRBJ2-3. With termini counted, the CDR3 has 14 amino acids. The V gene's germline CDR1 is SGDLS and CDR2 YYNGEE. This CDR3 reads CASSVGSGTQTLYF.

V gene TRBV10-2 combines with J gene TRBJ1-5, with a possible D match to TRBD1 (5 bases). This CDR3 region has 16 residues. Germline V lookup: CDR1 WSHSY, CDR2 SAAADI. The germline V and J ends were trimmed by 0 bases and 3 bases, with 12 bases remaining between them. CDR3 protein: CASSESRGVVNQPQHF. CDR3 DNA: TGCGCCAGCAGTGAGTCGAGAGGGGTGGTCAATCAGCCCCAGCATTTT.

This clonotype was seen a few times. This chain joins TRBV2 and TRBJ2-5; TRBD2 might be the D (6 bases). The CDR3 runs to 15 residues. Trimming removed 2 bases at V and 4 bases at J, with 14 bases between. CDR1 and CDR2 from the germline V gene are SNHLY and FYNNEI. CDR3 nucleotides: TGTGCCAGCAGTGAATATGGTACGGGGGTAGAGACCCAGTACTTC. Protein product: CASSEYGTGVETQYF.

Note on this clonotype: An end of the junction differs from the germline gene, which may be a read error. The chain carries TRBV2 and TRBJ2-3; D unclear. Germline V lookup: CDR1 SNHLY, CDR2 FYNNEI. The CDR3 is made up of 13 amino acids. This CDR3 reads CTSRPAAIYNEQF. The CDR3 bases are TGTACCAGCAGGCCCGCGGCGATCTACAATGAGCAGTTT.

The chain carries TRBV24-1 and TRBJ2-3; TRBD2 agrees at 7 bases. The CDR3 spans 15 residues. Trimming removed 7 bases from V and 0 bases from J; junction bases left unmatched: 6. Germline V CDR1 and CDR2: KGHDR, SFDVKD. The CDR3: CATSSGTTSTDTQYF. The CDR3 DNA reads TGTGCCACCAGCTCCGGGACTACTAGCACAGATACGCAGTATTTT.

The rearrangement uses TRBV9 and TRBJ2-3; 10 bases map to TRBD1. Germline trimming cut 2 bases from V and 14 bases from J; bases unmatched to any gene: 11. CDR3 size: 14 residues. Germline CDR1 and CDR2: SGDLS and YYNGEE. The CDR3 nucleotides are TGTGCCAGCAGCGTGGGACAGGGGCACACTGAAGCGTATTTT. It codes for CASSVGQGHTEAYF.

The V and J genes are TRBV2 and TRBJ1-5; D perhaps matches TRBD1 (6 bases). CDR1 and CDR2 (germline): SNHLY, FYNNEI. The V end lost 7 bases, the J end lost 0 bases, and 10 bases lay between the germline ends. The CDR3 has 14 amino acids. CDR3 residues: CASTGANSNQPQHF. CDR3 DNA: TGTGCCAGCACGGGGGCCAATAGCAATCAGCCCCAGCATTTT. Complete variable domain (other parts from reference TRBV2 and TRBJ1-5): EPEVTQTPSHQVTQMGQEVILRCVPISNHLYFYWYRQILGQKVEFLVSFYNNEISEKSEIFDDQFSVERPDGSNFTLKIRSTKLEDSAMYFCASTGANSNQPQHFGDGTRLSIL.

The chain employs TRBV7-9 and TRBJ1-1; 9 bases are shared with TRBD1. CDR1 and CDR2 from the germline V gene are SEHNR and FQNEAQ (reference sequence). V lost 3 bases to trimming and J lost 14 bases; unmatched junction nucleotides: 16. CDR3 length: 15 residues. The CDR3 here is CASSFQLTGGTEEFF. CDR3 nucleotide sequence: TGTGCCAGCAGCTTTCAACTGACAGGGGGGACTGAAGAGTTCTTT.

This clonotype was counted only a few times. The chain combines TRBV10-3 with TRBJ1-1; TRBD1 matches at 8 bases. Germline loops: CDR1 ENHRY, CDR2 SYGVKD. The CDR3 covers 11 residues. The junction had 4 bases not matched to a gene; V was cut back by 6 bases and J by 10 bases. This CDR3 reads CAIRGQDGAFF. CDR3 sequence (DNA): TGTGCCATCAGGGGACAGGATGGAGCTTTCTTT.

The chain couples TRBV20-1 to TRBJ2-1; 7 nucleotides align to TRBD1. V gave up 3 bases and J gave up 7 bases; unmatched junction bases: 15. Germline V CDR1 and CDR2: DFQATT, SNEGSKA (reference sequence). CDR3 length: 16 amino acids. CDR3 loop: CSASPSTGNLSNEQFF. CDR3 nucleotides: TGCAGTGCTAGTCCATCGACAGGGAACTTGTCGAATGAGCAGTTCTTC.

V and J are TRBV7-3 and TRBJ1-6; D remains ambiguous. The germline V gene has CDR1 SGHTA and CDR2 FQGTGA. Trimming took 5 bases from V and 19 from J, leaving 27 bases between them. This CDR3 comprises 15 residues. The CDR3 protein is CASSAQSTDTQYSHF. For the CDR3, the DNA is TGTGCCAGCAGCGCCCAAAGCACAGATACGCAGTATTCTCACTTT.

The chain combines TRBV7-9 with TRBJ1-1, with D tentatively TRBD1 (6 bases). Per the germline V gene, CDR1 is SEHNR and CDR2 is FQNEAQ (reference sequence). Trimming cost V 1 base and J 13 bases, with 22 bases left between them. The CDR3 covers 15 residues. The CDR3 protein is CASSLDLTGSTEDFF. Here the CDR3 DNA reads TGTGCCAGCAGCTTAGATCTAACAGGGAGCACTGAGGATTTCTTT. The whole variable domain, remainder taken from reference TRBV7-9 and TRBJ1-1, is DTGVSQNPRHKITKRGQNVTFRCDPISEHNRLYWYRQTLGQGPEFLTYFQNEAQLEKSRLLSDRFSAERPKGSFSTLEIQRTEQGDSAMYLCASSLDLTGSTEDFFGQGTRLTVV.

The rearrangement uses TRBV7-9 and TRBJ2-2, with TRBD2 matching over 9 bases. The CDR3 sequence is 15 residues long. The ends lost 1 base at V and 16 bases at J; junction bases unmatched: 13. Germline assignment: CDR1 SEHNR and CDR2 FQNEAQ (reference sequence). The CDR3 DNA reads TGTGCCAGCAGCTTAGGAAGAGGCGGGGGGGGGGATGAGTTTTTT. The encoded protein is CASSLGRGGGGDEFF.

The chain employs TRBV9 and TRBJ2-2; D may be TRBD1 (6 bases). CDR1 and CDR2 (germline): SGDLS, YYNGEE. The CDR3 consists of 17 residues. Deletions cut 0 bases from V and 5 bases from J, with 17 bases between. CDR3 sequence reads: CASSVVQGLSSTGELFF. The CDR3 bases are TGTGCCAGCAGCGTAGTTCAGGGGCTCAGCTCAACCGGGGAGCTGTTTTTT.

This chain joins TRBV2 and TRBJ2-1, with D tentatively TRBD1 or TRBD2 (6 bases each). The CDR3 runs to 16 residues. Trimming pared 6 bases from V and 8 bases from J, leaving 23 bases between. CDR1 is SNHLY, CDR2 FYNNEI, per germline. DNA of the CDR3: TGTGCCAGCAGCCACGGGGGCGCAAATAGTCAGGATGAGCAGTTCTTC. Its protein is CASSHGGANSQDEQFF.

The V and J genes are TRBV10-3 and TRBJ2-7; 10 bases line up with TRBD1. This CDR3 has 15 residues. Trimming took 10 bases from V and 1 from J; bases not matched to a gene: 10. Germline V gives CDR1 ENHRY, CDR2 SYGVKD. CDR3 in amino acids: CATYGRDRGSYEQYF. The CDR3, as DNA: TGTGCCACCTATGGTAGGGACAGGGGATCCTACGAGCAGTACTTC.

A remark on this clonotype: It is likely a read error, because the conserved phenylalanine at the end of the CDR3 is missing. The DNA is omitted, as the CDR3 cannot be located on it reliably, and the CDR3 follows TCRdb's listing. The V call is TRBV7-8, the J call TRBJ2-3; no DNA check was done on the table's D call, TRBD2. Germline CDR1 reads SGHVS; CDR2 reads FQNEAQ. Counting both end residues, the CDR3 totals 13 amino acids. CDR3 region: CARQRIRSILAQA.

The rearrangement joins TRBV7-9 to TRBJ2-7; D unresolved. Germline loops: CDR1 SEHNR, CDR2 FQNEAQ (reference sequence). V lost 2 bases and J 9 bases, leaving 23 bases between the germline ends. The CDR3 extends over 16 amino acids. The CDR3 DNA sequence: TGTGCCAGCAGCTTACCTGGACCGGCGCACTTCGCCGGGCAGTACGTC. Its protein product is CASSLPGPAHFAGQYV.